This T cell receptor (beta chain) emerged from a study of response to subunit inactivated influenza vaccine. Study-level findings and limits: Authors suggested few new T cells are recruited by each seasonal influenza vaccination.

TCRdb fed the RT-PCR reads into MiXCR, producing one record per CDR3 protein. The sample records hundreds of thousands of distinct CDR3 sequences, about 15% being singletons. In the case of this clonotype: The antigen remains undetermined.

Germline V CDR1 and CDR2: MNHNS, SASEGT. V lost 4 bases and J 4 bases, leaving 5 bases between the germline ends. This CDR3 is 12 amino acids long. The TCR sequence derives from a man aged 50-59 years who received an inactivated influenza vaccine. The specimen comprised PBMCs from blood, sampled around two weeks before vaccination. The V gene is TRBV6-1, the J gene TRBJ1-5, with D unclear. CDR3 amino acids: CASSGLNQPQHF. The DNA of the CDR3 is TGTGCCAGCAGTGGGCTTAATCAGCCCCAGCATTTT.